This TCR beta chain is drawn from a study of read filtering for tumor transcriptome and immune sequencing. About the study: Whole-transcriptome libraries were prepared after DNase treatment.

This CDR3 has 20 amino acids. Germline V gene sequence: CDR1 MGHRA, CDR2 YSYEKL. V was clipped by 4 bases and J by 0 bases; unmatched bases: 15. The library was built from approximately 400 ng RNA with molecular barcoded adaptors for alpha/delta and beta/gamma chains. From the reads, TCRdb called clonotypes with MiXCR, one entry per CDR3 protein. The sample holds 37,000 or so distinct CDR3 sequences, roughly 15% seen once. The study's findings and limits: IR-seq and RNA-seq agreed better without single-read clonotypes. Even smaller IR-seq throughput identified most shared clonotypes. In IR-seq, single-read clonotypes were 75% to 90% of clonotypes but around 3.5% of reads.

This clonotype was recorded many times. Its specificity is unknown. Sequenced sample: a population of CD138-negative cells sorted from bone marrow. The clonotype comes from a donor aged 40 or over with multiple myeloma. This chain links TRBV4-1 with TRBJ2-4, with 10 bases identical to TRBD2. The chain's CDR3 is CASSPRLAGGRDLAKNIQYF. The CDR3 region has the DNA TGCGCCAGCAGCCCTAGACTAGCGGGCGGGAGGGATCTAGCCAAAAACATTCAGTACTTC.